Shown below are 15 T cell receptor beta chains from a single sample sequenced in a study of early T cells in non-severe SARS-CoV-2 infection. Using its own MiXCR run on the 5' RACE reads, TCRdb lists one record per CDR3 protein. The table records some 49,000 distinct CDR3 sequences, approximately 8% of them present only once. Sequenced sample: whole blood. Receptor source: an adult who was a healthcare worker with PCR-confirmed SARS-CoV-2 infection or an uninfected control (not recorded which).

The chain links TRBV13 to TRBJ1-2, with D uncertain. Trimming cost V 5 bases and J 2 bases, with 12 bases left between them. The germline gives CDR1 PRHDT, CDR2 FYEKMQ (reference sequence). The CDR3 sequence is 14 residues long. The chain's CDR3 is CASSPRAINYGYTF. CDR3 sequence (DNA): TGTGCCAGCAGCCCACGGGCCATAAACTATGGCTACACCTTC.

This clonotype was detected ten times or more. The chain is built from TRBV29-1 and TRBJ2-3, with 8 bases aligning to TRBD2. The CDR3 sequence is 14 residues long. The germline V gene encodes CDR1 SQVTM and CDR2 ANQGSEA. The V gene end was trimmed by 3 bases and the J gene end by 2 bases; junction bases not matched to a gene: 4. The CDR3 DNA follows: TGCAGCGTTGACGGGGGGGGCTTCACAGATACGCAGTATTTT. It translates to CSVDGGGFTDTQYF.

This clonotype was counted ten times or more. The chain combines TRBV11-2 with TRBJ2-6, with TRBD2 matching 7 bases. CDR3 length: 17 amino acids. Germline V CDR1 and CDR2: SGHAT, FQNNGV. V lost 1 base, J lost 4 bases, and 7 bases stayed unmatched. DNA for the CDR3: TGTGCCAGCAGCTTAGTAGGGAGGGGCTCAGGGGCCAACGTCCTGACTTTC. Amino acids: CASSLVGRGSGANVLTF.

The chain links TRBV3-2 to TRBJ2-3; the table's D call, TRBD1, has no DNA check behind it. TRBV3-2 is a known pseudogene. The CDR3 contains 16 residues. DNA for the CDR3: TGTGCCAGCAGCCAAGATCCCATAGGGGGCACAGATACGCAGTATTTT. It specifies CASSQDPIGGTDTQYF.

The chain joins TRBV9 to TRBJ1-1; the match to TRBD1 covers 7 bases. Germline V lookup: CDR1 SGDLS, CDR2 YYNGEE. The CDR3 contains 17 residues. The J segment lost 1 base and the V segment lost 4 bases, leaving 13 bases of the junction unmatched. For the CDR3, the DNA is TGTGCCAGCAGCCCCCACTCAGGGGGGACGGGGAACACTGAAGCTTTCTTT. Translation: CASSPHSGGTGNTEAFF.

This clonotype has ten or more counts. This chain uses TRBV11-2 with TRBJ2-3, with D unclear. CDR3 length equals 15 residues. Germline V lookup: CDR1 SGHAT, CDR2 FQNNGV. Trimming left V 6 bases short and J 0 bases short, with 13 bases between. The chain's CDR3 is CASSHRSRSTDTQYF. Written as DNA, the CDR3 is TGTGCCAGCAGTCATAGGAGCCGTAGCACAGATACGCAGTATTTT.

This clonotype was recorded at least ten times. The chain links TRBV28 to TRBJ1-5, with unresolved D. CDR1 is MDHEN, CDR2 SYDVKM, per germline. V lost 6 bases and J 4 bases, leaving 7 bases between the germline ends. The CDR3 totals 12 residues. CDR3 loop: CASREGNQPQHF. The DNA for the CDR3 is TGTGCCAGCAGAGAGGGAAATCAGCCCCAGCATTTT.

This clonotype was found once. The genes are TRBV11-2 and TRBJ2-5; 7 nucleotides line up with TRBD1. Germline CDR1 is SGHAT and CDR2 is FQNNGV. Germline trimming cut 6 bases from V and 2 bases from J; bases unmatched to any gene: 3. This CDR3 comprises 13 residues. CDR3 loop: CASRQGWQETQYF. DNA of the CDR3: TGTGCCAGCAGACAGGGGTGGCAAGAGACCCAGTACTTC.

A word on this clonotype: A much larger clonotype is one base distant, so this may be a read error. The chain carries TRBV7-2 and TRBJ2-7; 8 bases agree with TRBD2. The germline CDR1 and CDR2 sequences are SGHTA and FQGNSA. This CDR3 is built from 15 residues. The CDR3 loop reads CATSLSSGASYEQYF. The CDR3, as DNA: TGTGCCACCAGCTTAAGTAGCGGGGCGTCCTACGAGCAGTACTTC.

This clonotype was detected a few times. The CDR3 sequence: CASSPSGSGTLTYEQYF. For the CDR3, the DNA is TGTGCCAGTAGTCCCAGCGGGAGTGGAACCCTTACCTACGAGCAGTACTTC. The chain recombines TRBV19 with TRBJ2-7; 8 bases are a match to TRBD2. The CDR3 extends over 17 amino acids. Trimming at V came to 5 bases and at J to 2 bases, leaving 14 bases not matched to a gene. Germline loops: CDR1 LNHDA, CDR2 SQIVND (reference sequence).

This clonotype has at least ten counts. The rearrangement uses TRBV7-7 and TRBJ2-3; possible D gene TRBD1, 5 bases. Trimming removed 4 bases from V and 2 bases from J, with 7 bases in between. The CDR3 length is 13 residues. Per the germline V gene, CDR1 is SSHAT and CDR2 is FNYEAQ (reference sequence). This CDR3 is CASSSGNTDTQYF. CDR3 DNA sequence: TGTGCCAGCAGCTCAGGGAACACAGATACGCAGTATTTT. The entire variable domain, with the rest obtained from reference TRBV7-7 and TRBJ2-3, is as follows: GAGVSQSPRYKVTKRGQDVTLRCDPISSHATLYWYQQALGQGPEFLTYFNYEAQPDKSGLPSDRFSAERPEGSISTLTIQRTEQRDSAMYRCASSSGNTDTQYFGPGTRLTVL.

V and J are TRBV5-6 and TRBJ1-2, with 9 nucleotides matching TRBD1. The trim removed 7 bases at V and 3 bases at J, leaving 13 bases unmatched. Germline V gives CDR1 SGHDT, CDR2 YYEEEE. The CDR3 totals 16 residues. The CDR3 spells CASLPGQGREYYGYTF. CDR3 sequence (DNA): TGTGCCAGCTTACCGGGACAGGGTCGAGAGTACTATGGCTACACCTTC.

This clonotype has only a few counts. The V gene is TRBV2, the J gene TRBJ1-2; maybe TRBD1 (5 bases). Trimming removed 5 bases from V and 4 bases from J, with 14 bases in between. This CDR3 is built from 14 residues. Germline V gene sequence: CDR1 SNHLY, CDR2 FYNNEI. CDR3 coding DNA: TGTGCCAGCAGTATGGGACTATCAGGCTATGGCTACACCTTC. As protein: CASSMGLSGYGYTF.

This clonotype was counted at least ten times. In DNA form, the CDR3 reads TGTGCCAGCAGCGGGACGGAGGGAGAGACCCAGTACTTC. Encoded protein: CASSGTEGETQYF. The J gene is TRBJ2-5, the V gene TRBV6-6; D is possibly TRBD2 (6 bases). CDR1 and CDR2 (germline): MNHNY, SVGAGI (reference sequence). CDR3 length equals 13 residues. V lost 6 bases and J lost 4, with 12 bases in between.

This clonotype was seen ten or more times. This chain links TRBV5-1 with TRBJ2-3, with TRBD2 matching over 8 bases. The CDR3 is made up of 15 amino acids. Germline CDR1 SGHRS, CDR2 YFSETQ. Trimming cost V 1 base and J 5 bases; bases outside gene matches: 6. CDR3 region: CASSLTGGQVDTQYF. The CDR3 DNA sequence: TGCGCCAGCAGCTTGACGGGGGGGCAGGTAGATACGCAGTATTTT.